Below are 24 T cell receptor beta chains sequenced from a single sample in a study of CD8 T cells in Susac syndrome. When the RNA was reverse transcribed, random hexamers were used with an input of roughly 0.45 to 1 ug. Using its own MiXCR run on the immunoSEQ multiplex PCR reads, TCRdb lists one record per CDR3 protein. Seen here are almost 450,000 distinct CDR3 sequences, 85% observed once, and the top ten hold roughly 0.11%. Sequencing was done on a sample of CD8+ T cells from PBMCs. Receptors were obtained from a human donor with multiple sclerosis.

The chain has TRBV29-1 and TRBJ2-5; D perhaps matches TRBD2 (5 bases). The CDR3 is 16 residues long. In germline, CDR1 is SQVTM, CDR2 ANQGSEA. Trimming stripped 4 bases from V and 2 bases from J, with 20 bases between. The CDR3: CSVVRGIGFSQETQYF. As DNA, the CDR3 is TGCAGCGTTGTCCGAGGGATAGGTTTTAGTCAAGAGACCCAGTACTTC.

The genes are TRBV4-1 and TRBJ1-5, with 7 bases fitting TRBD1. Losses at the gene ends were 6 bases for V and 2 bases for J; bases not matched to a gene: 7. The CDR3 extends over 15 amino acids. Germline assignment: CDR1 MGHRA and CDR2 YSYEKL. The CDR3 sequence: CASSPTGNGNQPQHF. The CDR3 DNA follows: TGCGCCAGCAGTCCGACAGGGAACGGCAATCAGCCCCAGCATTTT.

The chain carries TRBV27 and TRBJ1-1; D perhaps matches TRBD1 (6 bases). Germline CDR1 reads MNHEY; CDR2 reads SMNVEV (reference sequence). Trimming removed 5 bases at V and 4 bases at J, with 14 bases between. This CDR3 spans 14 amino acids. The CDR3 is CASSAPGGRTEAFF. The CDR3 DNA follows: TGTGCCAGCAGTGCGCCTGGGGGGCGCACTGAAGCTTTCTTT.

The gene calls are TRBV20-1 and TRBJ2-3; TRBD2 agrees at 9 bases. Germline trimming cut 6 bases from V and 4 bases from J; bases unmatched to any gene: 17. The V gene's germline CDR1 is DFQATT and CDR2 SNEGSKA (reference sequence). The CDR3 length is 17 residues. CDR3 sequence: CSAPNRGGRAISDTQYF. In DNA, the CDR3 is TGCAGTGCCCCAAACCGGGGCGGGAGGGCCATATCAGATACGCAGTATTTT.

CDR3 DNA: TGTGCCACCAGTGGCCCCCGGGGGGATGACTACTCCTACAATGAGCAGTTCTTC. Residues: CATSGPRGDDYSYNEQFF. The chain carries TRBV24-1 and TRBJ2-1, with 7 bases fitting TRBD2. After removal of 5 bases from V and 0 bases from J, the junction contained 12 bases not matched to a gene. This CDR3 spans 18 amino acids. From germline, CDR1 is KGHDR and CDR2 SFDVKD.

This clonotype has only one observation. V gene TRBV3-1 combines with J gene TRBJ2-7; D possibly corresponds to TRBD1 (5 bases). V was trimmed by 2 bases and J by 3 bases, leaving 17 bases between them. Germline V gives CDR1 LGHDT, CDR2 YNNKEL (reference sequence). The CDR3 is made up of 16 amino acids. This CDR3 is CASSQPGATDFYEQYF. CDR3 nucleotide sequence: TGTGCCAGCAGCCAACCTGGGGCTACAGATTTCTACGAGCAGTACTTC.

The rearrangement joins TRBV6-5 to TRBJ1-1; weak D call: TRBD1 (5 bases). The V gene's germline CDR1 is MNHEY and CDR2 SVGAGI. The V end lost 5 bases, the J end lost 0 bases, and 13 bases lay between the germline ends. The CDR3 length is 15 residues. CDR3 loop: CASSTDISMNTEAFF. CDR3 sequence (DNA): TGTGCCAGCAGTACGGACATTTCCATGAACACTGAAGCTTTCTTT.

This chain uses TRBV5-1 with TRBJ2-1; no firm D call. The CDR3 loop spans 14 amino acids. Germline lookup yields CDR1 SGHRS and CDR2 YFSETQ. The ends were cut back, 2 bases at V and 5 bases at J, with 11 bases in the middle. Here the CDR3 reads CASSFGWPDNEQFF. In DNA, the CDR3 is TGCGCCAGCAGCTTCGGCTGGCCTGACAATGAGCAGTTCTTC.

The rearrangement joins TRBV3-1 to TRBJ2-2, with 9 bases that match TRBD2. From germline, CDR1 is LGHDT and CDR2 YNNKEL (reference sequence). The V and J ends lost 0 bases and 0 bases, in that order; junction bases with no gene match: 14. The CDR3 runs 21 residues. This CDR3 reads CASSQELMREGPLTNTGELFF. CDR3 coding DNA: TGTGCCAGCAGCCAAGAGCTAATGCGGGAGGGCCCTCTTACGAACACCGGGGAGCTGTTTTTT.

The CDR3: CASSSVGDNSPLHF. In DNA, the CDR3 is TGTGCCAGCAGTTCGGTAGGGGACAATTCACCCCTCCACTTT. The V call is TRBV27, the J call TRBJ1-6, with D possibly matching TRBD1 (5 bases). Trimming cost V 4 bases and J 7 bases, with 11 bases left between them. Per the germline V gene, CDR1 is MNHEY and CDR2 is SMNVEV (reference sequence). The CDR3 extends over 14 amino acids.

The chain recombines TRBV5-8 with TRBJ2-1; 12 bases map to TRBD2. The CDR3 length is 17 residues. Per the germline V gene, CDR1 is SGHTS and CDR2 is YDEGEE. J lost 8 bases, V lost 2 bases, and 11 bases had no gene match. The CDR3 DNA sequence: TGTGCCAGCAGCTTTGGGGTGACTAGCGGGAGTTACGATGAGCAGTTCTTC. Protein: CASSFGVTSGSYDEQFF.

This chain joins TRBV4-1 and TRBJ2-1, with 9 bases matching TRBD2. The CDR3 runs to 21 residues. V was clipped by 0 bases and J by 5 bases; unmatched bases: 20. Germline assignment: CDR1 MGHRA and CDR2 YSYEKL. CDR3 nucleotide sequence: TGCGCCAGCAGCCAAGAAATTTTCTTAGTGGCGGGGGGGCTGTTAGACAATGAGCAGTTCTTC. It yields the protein CASSQEIFLVAGGLLDNEQFF.

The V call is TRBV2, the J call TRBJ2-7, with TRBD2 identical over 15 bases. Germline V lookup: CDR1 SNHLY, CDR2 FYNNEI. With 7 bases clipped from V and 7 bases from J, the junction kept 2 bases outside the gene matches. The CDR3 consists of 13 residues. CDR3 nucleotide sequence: TGTGCCAGCACAGGGACTAGCGGGAGGGAGCAGTACTTC. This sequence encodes CASTGTSGREQYF.

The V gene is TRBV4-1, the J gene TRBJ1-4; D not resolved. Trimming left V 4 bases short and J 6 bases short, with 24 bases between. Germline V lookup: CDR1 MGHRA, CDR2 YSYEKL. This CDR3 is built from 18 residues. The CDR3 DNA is TGCGCCAGCAGCCCGCTTGGGAGGTTAGGGCGGGTGGATGAAAAACTGTTTTTT. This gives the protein CASSPLGRLGRVDEKLFF.

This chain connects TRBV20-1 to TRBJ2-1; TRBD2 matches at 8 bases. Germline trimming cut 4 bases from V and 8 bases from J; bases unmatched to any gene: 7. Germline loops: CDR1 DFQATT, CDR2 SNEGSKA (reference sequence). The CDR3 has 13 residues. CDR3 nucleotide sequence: TGCAGTGCTATCCCCGAGACTAGCGATGAGCAGTTCTTC. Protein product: CSAIPETSDEQFF.

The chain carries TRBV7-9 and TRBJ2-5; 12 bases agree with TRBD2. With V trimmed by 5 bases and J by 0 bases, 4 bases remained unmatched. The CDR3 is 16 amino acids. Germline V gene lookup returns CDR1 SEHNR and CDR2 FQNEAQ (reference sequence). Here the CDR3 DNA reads TGTGCCAGCAGCCCGCGACTAGCGGGGGACCAAGAGACCCAGTACTTC. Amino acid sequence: CASSPRLAGDQETQYF.

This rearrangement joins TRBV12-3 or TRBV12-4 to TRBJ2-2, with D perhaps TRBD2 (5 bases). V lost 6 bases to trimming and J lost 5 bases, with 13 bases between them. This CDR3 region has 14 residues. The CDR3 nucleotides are TGTGCCAGCAGCCGTTCCCCGGGGACCGGGGAGCTGTTTTTT. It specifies CASSRSPGTGELFF.

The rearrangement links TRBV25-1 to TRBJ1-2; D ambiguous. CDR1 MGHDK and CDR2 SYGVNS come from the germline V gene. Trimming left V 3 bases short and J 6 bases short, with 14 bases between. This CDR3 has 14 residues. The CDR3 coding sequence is TGTGCCAGCAGTGATTGGGGAGCGGAGGATGGCTACACCTTC. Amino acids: CASSDWGAEDGYTF.

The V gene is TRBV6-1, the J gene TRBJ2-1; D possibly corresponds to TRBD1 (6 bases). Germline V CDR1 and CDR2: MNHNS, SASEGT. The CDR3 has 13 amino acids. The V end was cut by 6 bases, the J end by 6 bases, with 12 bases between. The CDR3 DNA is TGTGCCAGCAGCCCAGGGGTTCTCAATGAGCAGTTCTTC. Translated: CASSPGVLNEQFF.

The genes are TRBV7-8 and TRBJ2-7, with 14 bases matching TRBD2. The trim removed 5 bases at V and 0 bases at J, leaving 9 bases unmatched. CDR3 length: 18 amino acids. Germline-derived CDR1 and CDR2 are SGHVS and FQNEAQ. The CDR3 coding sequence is TGTGCCAGCAGCCACCGGACTAGCGGGAGGATTGGCTCCTACGAGCAGTACTTC. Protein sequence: CASSHRTSGRIGSYEQYF.

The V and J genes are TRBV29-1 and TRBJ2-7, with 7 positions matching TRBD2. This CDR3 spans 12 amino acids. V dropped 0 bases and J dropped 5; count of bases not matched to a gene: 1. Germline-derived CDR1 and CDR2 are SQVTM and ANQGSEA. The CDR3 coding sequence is TGCAGCGTTGAAGAGGGGGGGAACGAGCAGTACTTC. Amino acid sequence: CSVEEGGNEQYF.

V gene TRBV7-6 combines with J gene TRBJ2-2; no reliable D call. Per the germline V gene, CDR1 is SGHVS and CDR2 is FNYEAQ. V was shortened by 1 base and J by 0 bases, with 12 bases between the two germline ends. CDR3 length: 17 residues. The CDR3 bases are TGTGCCAGCAGCTTAGGGGCAGAAATTACGAACACCGGGGAGCTGTTTTTT. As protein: CASSLGAEITNTGELFF.

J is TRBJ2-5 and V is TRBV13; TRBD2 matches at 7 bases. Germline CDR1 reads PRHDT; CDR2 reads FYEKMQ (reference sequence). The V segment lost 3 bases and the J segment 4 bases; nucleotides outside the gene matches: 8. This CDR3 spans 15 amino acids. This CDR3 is CASSLLREGSETQYF. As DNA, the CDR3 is TGTGCCAGCAGCTTGCTCAGGGAGGGGTCAGAGACCCAGTACTTC.

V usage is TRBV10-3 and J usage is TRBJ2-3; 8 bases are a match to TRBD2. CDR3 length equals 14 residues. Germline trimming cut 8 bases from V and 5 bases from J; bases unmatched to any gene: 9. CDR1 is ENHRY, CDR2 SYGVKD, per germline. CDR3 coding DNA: TGTGCCATCGGAGGAGGACTAGCACAAGATACGCAGTATTTT. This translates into CAIGGGLAQDTQYF.